Following are 21 T cell receptor beta chains from one sample sequenced in a study of long-term antiretroviral therapy in people with HIV. At survey level, the immunoSEQ assay was run in its v3.0 version. Produced via immunoSEQ multiplex PCR; TCRdb's table is partial and in-frame only. The sample lists tens of thousands of clones; around four fifths were seen once. This specimen was unsorted PBMCs, taken 0.5 years after starting antiretroviral therapy. The receptors were sampled from a man aged 18-30 years with HIV.

The chain carries TRBV6-5 and TRBJ1-5; perhaps TRBD1 as D (5 bases). V lost 8 bases to trimming and J lost 2 bases, with 13 bases between them. The CDR3 loop spans 14 amino acids. The germline V gene encodes CDR1 MNHEY and CDR2 SVGAGI. The CDR3 region has the DNA TGTGCCAGCCGCCGGGGGATGGGCAATCAGCCCCAGCATTTT. Translated, it gives CASRRGMGNQPQHF.

This clone has a single count. The J gene is TRBJ2-3, the V gene TRBV13; weak D call: TRBD1 (5 bases). Germline loops: CDR1 PRHDT, CDR2 FYEKMQ (reference sequence). The CDR3 has 13 residues. Trimming stripped 6 bases from V and 0 bases from J, with 7 bases between. Written as DNA, the CDR3 is TGTGCCAGCAGACAGGCTAGCACAGATACGCAGTATTTT. Translated: CASRQASTDTQYF. The whole variable domain, filled in from reference TRBV13 and TRBJ2-3, reads AAGVIQSPRHLIKEKRETATLKCYPIPRHDTVYWYQQGPGQDPQFLISFYEKMQSDKGSIPDRFSAQQFSDYHSELNMSSLELGDSALYFCASRQASTDTQYFGPGTRLTVL.

The J gene is TRBJ1-5, the V gene TRBV2, with D possibly TRBD1 on 6 matching bases. The CDR3 spans 14 residues. Trimming shortened V by 4 bases and J by 7 bases, and 14 bases separated the two germline ends. CDR1 is SNHLY and CDR2 is FYNNEI in the germline V gene. CDR3 amino acids: CASSGHRVDQPQHF. In DNA form, the CDR3 reads TGTGCCAGCAGTGGCCACAGGGTTGACCAGCCCCAGCATTTT.

The chain has TRBV7-2 and TRBJ2-3; D is ambiguous. Germline V gene lookup returns CDR1 SGHTA and CDR2 FQGNSA. The CDR3 is made up of 15 amino acids. V dropped 1 base and J dropped 4 bases, with 12 bases sitting between them. The CDR3 loop is CASSLVDNSADTQYF. DNA for the CDR3: TGTGCCAGCAGCTTAGTTGACAACTCCGCAGATACGCAGTATTTT.

The chain uses TRBV28 and TRBJ1-2; TRBD1 might be the D (5 bases). There are 18 residues in the CDR3. Trimming removed 4 bases at V and 4 bases at J, with 25 bases between. Germline V gene lookup returns CDR1 MDHEN and CDR2 SYDVKM. CDR3 sequence reads: CASSSSRRTGRRSYGYTF. In DNA, the CDR3 is TGTGCCAGCAGTTCCTCCCGAAGAACGGGGCGCAGGAGCTATGGCTACACCTTC.

The V gene is TRBV6-1, the J gene TRBJ1-1; D might be TRBD1 (6 bases). V lost 7 bases and J 5 bases, leaving 8 bases between the germline ends. This CDR3 region has 11 residues. Germline CDR1 and CDR2: MNHNS and SASEGT. The CDR3 nucleotides read TGTGCCAGCACGGGGGCTACTGAAGCTTTCTTT. Protein product: CASTGATEAFF.

V is TRBV4-1 and J is TRBJ1-1; no reliable D call. The CDR3 extends over 14 amino acids. Germline V gene lookup returns CDR1 MGHRA and CDR2 YSYEKL. Trimming took off 10 bases at V and 0 bases at J, with 15 bases between the two ends. The CDR3 loop is CATSEGIMNTEAFF. The DNA for the CDR3 is TGCGCCACCTCTGAAGGTATCATGAACACTGAAGCTTTCTTT.

The chain joins TRBV9 to TRBJ2-2; D not certain. The germline gives CDR1 SGDLS, CDR2 YYNGEE. V lost 4 bases and J 1 base, leaving 17 bases between the germline ends. The CDR3 totals 17 residues. CDR3 nucleotide sequence: TGTGCCAGCAGCCCAAGGAGTGTAGAAATGAACACCGGGGAGCTGTTTTTT. Its protein product is CASSPRSVEMNTGELFF.

This clone was seen a few times. This chain uses TRBV11-2 with TRBJ1-5; D not resolved. This CDR3 comprises 13 residues. V was trimmed by 5 bases and J by 7 bases, leaving 12 bases between them. CDR1 SGHAT and CDR2 FQNNGV come from the germline V gene. The chain's CDR3 is CASSLGIGQPQHF. DNA for the CDR3: TGTGCCAGCAGCCTGGGGATAGGGCAGCCCCAGCATTTT.

This clone was seen a single time. J is TRBJ2-3 and V is TRBV29-1; D might be TRBD1 (5 bases). The V gene's germline CDR1 is SQVTM and CDR2 ANQGSEA. V was pared by 5 bases and J by 5 bases, with 14 bases between. The CDR3 length is 13 residues. The CDR3 DNA follows: TGCAGCGTTCGAGAGGACATAAGAGATACGCAGTATTTT. Protein product: CSVREDIRDTQYF.

This chain links TRBV27 with TRBJ2-7, with no clear D. V lost 3 bases and J 2 bases, leaving 8 bases between the germline ends. The CDR3 covers 13 residues. Germline lookup yields CDR1 MNHEY and CDR2 SMNVEV (reference sequence). The chain's CDR3 is CASSLAETYEQYF. In DNA, the CDR3 is TGTGCCAGCAGTTTGGCAGAGACCTACGAGCAGTACTTC.

The chain uses TRBV18 and TRBJ1-1; unclear D gene. Between the trimmed V and J ends, which lost 3 bases and 1 base, there was a span of 6 bases. Per germline, CDR1 KGHSH and CDR2 LQKENI. The CDR3 sequence is 13 residues long. The CDR3 spells CASSPKENTEAFF. The DNA for the CDR3 is TGTGCCAGCTCACCTAAGGAGAACACTGAAGCTTTCTTT. The full variable domain, in which reference TRBV18 and TRBJ1-1 provide the parts outside the CDR3, is NAGVMQNPRHLVRRRGQEARLRCSPMKGHSHVYWYRQLPEEGLKFMVYLQKENIIDESGMPKERFSAEFPKEGPSILRIQQVVRGDSAAYFCASSPKENTEAFFGQGTRLTVV.

This rearrangement joins TRBV14 to TRBJ1-6, with D possibly being TRBD1 (5 bases). Trimming stripped 2 bases from V and 10 bases from J, with 12 bases between. The length of the CDR3 is 14 residues. Germline V gives CDR1 SGHDN, CDR2 FVKESK. The DNA for the CDR3 is TGTGCCAGCAGCCAAATCGGGGGAGGATCACCCCTCCACTTT. It codes for CASSQIGGGSPLHF.

This chain connects TRBV2 to TRBJ1-5; no firm D call. Trimming cost V 1 base and J 6 bases, with 4 bases left between them. CDR3 size: 12 residues. Germline V gene sequence: CDR1 SNHLY, CDR2 FYNNEI. The CDR3: CASSEEVQPQHF. In DNA form, the CDR3 reads TGTGCCAGCAGTGAAGAGGTTCAGCCCCAGCATTTT.

This clone occurred a few times. The J gene is TRBJ1-2, the V gene TRBV10-3; D might be TRBD1 (6 bases). The CDR3 is made up of 13 amino acids. CDR1 ENHRY and CDR2 SYGVKD come from the germline V gene. Trimming removed 10 bases at V and 3 bases at J, with 15 bases between. Written as DNA, the CDR3 is TGTGCCACCGCGGGACGACAGGACTATGGCTACACCTTC. Residues: CATAGRQDYGYTF.

This clone turned up a few times. The chain links TRBV7-2 to TRBJ2-7, with 7 positions matching TRBD1. Germline loops: CDR1 SGHTA, CDR2 FQGNSA. The CDR3 length is 14 residues. Germline trimming cut 5 bases from V and 4 bases from J; bases unmatched to any gene: 8. CDR3 DNA sequence: TGTGCCAGCAGCCGAGCAGGACAGGTATACGAGCAGTACTTC. This codes for CASSRAGQVYEQYF.

The chain couples TRBV2 to TRBJ2-3, with D unresolved. The germline V and J ends were trimmed by 2 bases and 2 bases, with 17 bases remaining between them. CDR1 and CDR2 from the germline V gene are SNHLY and FYNNEI. The CDR3 totals 17 residues. The CDR3 nucleotides are TGTGCCAGCAGTGAACAGAAGGCCCTTCTGGACACAGATACGCAGTATTTT. It codes for CASSEQKALLDTDTQYF.

This clone was recorded once. The chain employs TRBV11-2 and TRBJ2-7, with 9 bases matching TRBD1. V shed 0 bases and J 3 bases; nucleotides not matched to a gene: 3. The CDR3 has 15 amino acids. Germline lookup yields CDR1 SGHAT and CDR2 FQNNGV. CDR3 loop: CASSLETGGIYEQYF. The DNA of the CDR3 is TGTGCCAGCAGCTTAGAAACAGGGGGCATCTACGAGCAGTACTTC.

This chain connects TRBV27 to TRBJ1-2, with TRBD1 matching 9 bases. CDR3 length: 17 residues. The V segment lost 6 bases and the J segment 5 bases; nucleotides outside the gene matches: 16. The germline gives CDR1 MNHEY, CDR2 SMNVEV (reference sequence). The DNA of the CDR3 is TGTGCCAGCAGCCTATCCCCCGGACAGGGGAGATCTTATGGCTACACCTTC. Encoded protein: CASSLSPGQGRSYGYTF.

V and J are TRBV5-6 and TRBJ1-2; TRBD1 matches at 8 bases. This CDR3 has 15 residues. Germline V gene data show CDR1 as SGHDT and CDR2 as YYEEEE. The V segment lost 0 bases and the J segment 2 bases; nucleotides outside the gene matches: 3. The DNA for the CDR3 is TGTGCCAGCAGCTTGGCCGGGACAGGAAACTATGGCTACACCTTC. The encoded protein is CASSLAGTGNYGYTF.

V and J are TRBV5-4 and TRBJ2-3; TRBD2 agrees at 8 bases. Per the germline V gene, CDR1 is SGHNT and CDR2 is YYREEE (reference sequence). The CDR3 extends over 16 amino acids. V trimming: 0 bases; J trimming: 2 bases; junction bases outside the gene matches: 5. CDR3 in DNA: TGTGCCAGCAGCTTGGGAACTAGCGGATACACAGATACGCAGTATTTT. As protein: CASSLGTSGYTDTQYF.